These T cell receptor beta chains were read from a single sample in a study of T-cell reconstitution after alpha-beta-depleted transplantation in children. MiXCR, applied by TCRdb to the PCR reads, yields one record per CDR3 protein. Among roughly 76,000 distinct CDR3 sequences listed, 9.5% to 13% were seen once. The sample was PBMCs, taken before TCRalphabeta/CD19-depleted stem cell transplant. Receptor source: a boy aged 5 to 17 with acute myeloid leukemia, due to receive a stem cell transplant. The CDR3 runs from the conserved cysteine through the conserved F or W. D genes are given only for firm matches. The size field is filled for only some rows; it gives once, few, many or a size class.

TRBV12-3/TRBV12-4,15,TRBJ1-1,TRBD1,many,TGTGCCAGCAGTCCCGCCAGGGGGCTTAACACTGAAGCTTTCTTT,CASSPARGLNTEAFF
TRBV12-3/TRBV12-4,16,TRBJ2-1,TRBD1,-,TGTGCCAGCAGTTTCACAGGGGGAAGCTCCTACAATGAGCAGTTCTTC,CASSFTGGSSYNEQFF
TRBV6-1,16,TRBJ2-4,-,-,TGTGCCAGCAGTGAAAGACCGCCTAAACCTCAAAACATTCAGTACTTC,CASSERPPKPQNIQYF
TRBV11-2,15,TRBJ2-1,-,-,TGTGCCAGCAGCTTAGAATGGCGGATAAGGAATGAGCAGTTCTTC,CASSLEWRIRNEQFF
TRBV18,15,TRBJ2-7,-,-,TGTGCCAGCTCACCACCGCTGGGGTTGGCCTACGAGCAGTACTTC,CASSPPLGLAYEQYF
TRBV5-1,16,TRBJ2-1,TRBD2,many,TGCGCCAGCAGCACCTCTAGCGGGAGGGACTACAATGAGCAGTTCTTC,CASSTSSGRDYNEQFF
TRBV6-2/TRBV6-3,14,TRBJ2-1,TRBD1,many,TGTGCCAGCAGAACAGGGACAGCGTACAATGAGCAGTTCTTC,CASRTGTAYNEQFF
TRBV5-6,16,TRBJ2-2,-,many,TGTGCCAGCAGCTTGCGTAAGGGGCCCCACACCGGGGAGCTGTTTTTT,CASSLRKGPHTGELFF
TRBV4-2,15,TRBJ2-1,-,many,TGTGCCAGCAGCCCGACACTTTGGAGGGACAATGAGCAGTTCTTC,CASSPTLWRDNEQFF
TRBV7-8,14,TRBJ1-1,-,many,TGTGCCAGCAGCTTAGGACGGACGAACACTGAAGCTTTCTTT,CASSLGRTNTEAFF
TRBV20-1,17,TRBJ2-3,TRBD1,few,TGCAGTGCAGCGGGCATGGGACAGGGGGCGCCCTTGGATACGCAGTATTTT,CSAAGMGQGAPLDTQYF
TRBV7-2,14,TRBJ1-1,-,-,TGTGCCAGCAGCTTAGTAAAGGGGAACACTGAAGCTGTCTTT,CASSLVKGNTEAVF
TRBV28,14,TRBJ1-2,TRBD1,-,TGTGCCAGCAGGGTACAGGGGGCGAACTATGGCTACACCTTC,CASRVQGANYGYTF
TRBV20-1,13,TRBJ2-5,-,many,TGCAGTGCTACGCCCCAAAGTTGGGGGACCCAGTACTTC,CSATPQSWGTQYF
TRBV3-1,15,TRBJ1-6,TRBD1,many,TGTGCCAGCAGCCAAGGGGGACAGGGCAATTCACCCCTCCACTTT,CASSQGGQGNSPLHF
TRBV29-1,12,TRBJ1-3,-,many,TGCAGCGTACTCTCCTCTGGAAACACCATATATTTT,CSVLSSGNTIYF
TRBV12-3/TRBV12-4,15,TRBJ1-1,-,many,TGTGCCAGCAGTTGGGGGAGTATTCTGAACACTGAAGCTTTCTTT,CASSWGSILNTEAFF
TRBV20-1,19,TRBJ2-6,TRBD2,-,TGCAGTGCCCAAGGACTAGCGGGAGGGGGCAGCTCTGGGGCCAACGTCCTGACTTTC,CSAQGLAGGGSSGANVLTF
TRBV4-1,16,TRBJ2-1,-,many,TGCGCCAGCAGCCAACAGGACCTTTTCGCCTACAATGAGCAGTTCTTC,CASSQQDLFAYNEQFF
TRBV13,16,TRBJ2-7,TRBD2,many,TGTGCCAGCAGCCAGAACCCTAGCGGGCATTCCTACGAGCAGTACTTC,CASSQNPSGHSYEQYF